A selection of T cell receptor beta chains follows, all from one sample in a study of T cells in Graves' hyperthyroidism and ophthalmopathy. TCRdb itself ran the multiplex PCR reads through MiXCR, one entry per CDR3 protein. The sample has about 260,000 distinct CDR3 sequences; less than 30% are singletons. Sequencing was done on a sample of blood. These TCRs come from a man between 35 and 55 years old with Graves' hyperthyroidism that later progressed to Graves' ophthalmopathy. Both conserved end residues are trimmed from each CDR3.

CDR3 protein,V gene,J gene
ASSLAEVGAEAF,TRBV18,TRBJ1-1
ASSLGVRINTEAF,TRBV11-1,TRBJ1-1
SVARGVDNYGYT,TRBV29-1,TRBJ1-2
ASSLWGLAGSQETQY,TRBV11-1,TRBJ2-5
ASSEKMASGNTIY,TRBV6-1,TRBJ1-3
ASRPGQGAYGYT,TRBV7-9,TRBJ1-2
ASSDRSRGQGLLTGELF,TRBV2,TRBJ2-2
ASWTGLKNEQY,TRBV6-1,TRBJ2-7
ASSLRSEGDTEAF,TRBV5-5,TRBJ1-1
ASSSGQGWSGANVLT,TRBV12-3/TRBV12-4,TRBJ2-6
SVVGPTGDTEAF,TRBV29-1,TRBJ1-1
ASSQVSGDYEQY,TRBV3-1,TRBJ2-7
ASSLVGAGNIQY,TRBV27,TRBJ2-4
ASVLLRRY,TRBV27,TRBJ2-7
ASSSFAGTGEGVYT,TRBV6-5,TRBJ1-2
ASSTGRVLPYEQY,TRBV18,TRBJ2-7
ATRLGEGPQY,TRBV19,TRBJ2-7
ASSLLYLEGGGGELF,TRBV3-1,TRBJ2-2
ATSPRPQLYGYT,TRBV18,TRBJ1-2
ASKTGRELF,TRBV6-2/TRBV6-3,TRBJ2-2
ASSVAIDWGQETQY,TRBV9,TRBJ2-5
ASSQGTANTGELF,TRBV19,TRBJ2-2
ASSWRGTGGGGYT,TRBV6-5,TRBJ1-2
ASSSSTGPTSGRPDTQY,TRBV13,TRBJ2-3
ASTSVPNNQPQH,TRBV6-2/TRBV6-3,TRBJ1-5
ASSQFFPGQVNQPQH,TRBV4-1,TRBJ1-5
SASGRNYEQY,TRBV20-1,TRBJ2-7
ASSYSRDGGGGNYEQY,TRBV6-2/TRBV6-3,TRBJ2-7
ASSRLAGENIQY,TRBV6-1,TRBJ2-4
ASSDDIRVGNTIY,TRBV2,TRBJ1-3
ASSRDRGLRTEAF,TRBV28,TRBJ1-1
ASTLDGANVLT,TRBV5-1,TRBJ2-6
ASSRQETQY,TRBV28,TRBJ2-5
ASSLMPPRQGRNEQY,TRBV5-1,TRBJ2-7
ASSSYDGAGNTIY,TRBV7-2,TRBJ1-3
ASSLGGAGDETQY,TRBV11-2,TRBJ2-5
ASSQGFLDRDLSGYGYT,TRBV13,TRBJ1-2
AWSLTDHSTEAF,TRBV19,TRBJ1-1
ASSSTSFPANVLT,TRBV7-9,TRBJ2-6
ASSALGQSNYGYT,TRBV7-2,TRBJ1-2
ATRTEVEETQY,TRBV6-5,TRBJ2-5
ASSGIGTEQETQY,TRBV12-3/TRBV12-4,TRBJ2-5
ASMVGPHPTYEQY,TRBV5-1,TRBJ2-7
ASSIVRGSAYGYT,TRBV19,TRBJ1-2
ASSLSPTGRYGYT,TRBV28,TRBJ1-2
ASSQERGEAKNIQY,TRBV4-3,TRBJ2-4
ASSRLDTEAF,TRBV6-2/TRBV6-3,TRBJ1-1